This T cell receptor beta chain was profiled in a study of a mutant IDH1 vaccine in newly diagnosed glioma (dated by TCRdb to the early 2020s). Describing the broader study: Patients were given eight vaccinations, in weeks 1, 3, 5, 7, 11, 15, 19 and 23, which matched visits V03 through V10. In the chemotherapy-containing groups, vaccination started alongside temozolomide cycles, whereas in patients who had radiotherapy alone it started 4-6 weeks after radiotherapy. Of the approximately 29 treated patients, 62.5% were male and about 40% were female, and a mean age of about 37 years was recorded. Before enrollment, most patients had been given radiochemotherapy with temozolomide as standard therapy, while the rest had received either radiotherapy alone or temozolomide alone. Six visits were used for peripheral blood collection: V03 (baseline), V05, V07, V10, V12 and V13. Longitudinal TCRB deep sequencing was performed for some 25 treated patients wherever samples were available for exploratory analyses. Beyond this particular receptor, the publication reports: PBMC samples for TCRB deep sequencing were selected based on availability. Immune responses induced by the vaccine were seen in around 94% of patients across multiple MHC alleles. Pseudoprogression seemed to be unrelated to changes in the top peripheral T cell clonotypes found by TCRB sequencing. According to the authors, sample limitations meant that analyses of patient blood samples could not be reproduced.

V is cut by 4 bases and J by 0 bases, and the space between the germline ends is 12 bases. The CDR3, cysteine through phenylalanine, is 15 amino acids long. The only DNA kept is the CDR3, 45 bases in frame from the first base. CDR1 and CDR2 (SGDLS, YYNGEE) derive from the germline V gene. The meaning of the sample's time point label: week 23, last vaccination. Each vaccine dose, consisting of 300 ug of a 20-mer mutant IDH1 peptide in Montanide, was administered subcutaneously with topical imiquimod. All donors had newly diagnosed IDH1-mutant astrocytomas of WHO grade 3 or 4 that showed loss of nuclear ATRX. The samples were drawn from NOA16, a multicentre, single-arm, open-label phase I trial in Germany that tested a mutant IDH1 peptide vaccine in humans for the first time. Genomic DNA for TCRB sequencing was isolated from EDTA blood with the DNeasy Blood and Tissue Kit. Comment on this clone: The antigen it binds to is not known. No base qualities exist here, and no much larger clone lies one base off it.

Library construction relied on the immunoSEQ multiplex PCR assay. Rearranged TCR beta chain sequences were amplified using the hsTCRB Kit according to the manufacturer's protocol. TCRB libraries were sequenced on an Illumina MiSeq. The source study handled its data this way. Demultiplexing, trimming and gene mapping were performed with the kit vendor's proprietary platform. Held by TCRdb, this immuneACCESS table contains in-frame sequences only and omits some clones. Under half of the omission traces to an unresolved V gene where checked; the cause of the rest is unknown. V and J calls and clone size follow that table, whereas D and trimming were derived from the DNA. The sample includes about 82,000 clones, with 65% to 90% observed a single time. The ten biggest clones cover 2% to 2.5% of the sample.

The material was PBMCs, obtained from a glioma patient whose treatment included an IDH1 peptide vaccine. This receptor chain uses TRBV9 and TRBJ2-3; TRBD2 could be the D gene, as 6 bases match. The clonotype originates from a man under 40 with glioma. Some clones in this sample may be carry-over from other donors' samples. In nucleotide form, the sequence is TGTGCCAGCAGCTTCAGGGACTCTAGCACAGATACGCAGTATTTT. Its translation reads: CASSFRDSSTDTQYF.